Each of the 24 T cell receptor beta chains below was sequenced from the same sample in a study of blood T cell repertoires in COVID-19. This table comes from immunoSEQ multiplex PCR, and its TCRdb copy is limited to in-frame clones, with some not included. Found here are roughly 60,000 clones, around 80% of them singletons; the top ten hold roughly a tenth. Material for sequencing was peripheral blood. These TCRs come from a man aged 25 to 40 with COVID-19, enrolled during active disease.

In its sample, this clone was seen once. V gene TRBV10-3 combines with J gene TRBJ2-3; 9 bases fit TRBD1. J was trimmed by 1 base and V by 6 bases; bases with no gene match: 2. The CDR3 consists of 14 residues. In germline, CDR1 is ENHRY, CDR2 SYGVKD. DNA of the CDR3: TGTGCCATCAGGGGACAGGGCCGCACAGATACGCAGTATTTT. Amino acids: CAIRGQGRTDTQYF.

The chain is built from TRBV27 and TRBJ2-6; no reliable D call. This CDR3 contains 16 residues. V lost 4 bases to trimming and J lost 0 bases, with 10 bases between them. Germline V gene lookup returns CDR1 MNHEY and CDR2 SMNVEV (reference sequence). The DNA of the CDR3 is TGTGCCAGCAGTTACCTACGTGCCTCTGGGGCCAACGTCCTGACTTTC. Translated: CASSYLRASGANVLTF.

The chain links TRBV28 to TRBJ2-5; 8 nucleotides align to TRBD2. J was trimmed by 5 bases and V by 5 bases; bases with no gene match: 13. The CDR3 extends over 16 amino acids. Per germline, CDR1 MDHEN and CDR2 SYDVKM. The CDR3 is CASSPRAGAVQETQYF. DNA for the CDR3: TGTGCCAGCAGTCCCCGAGCGGGAGCGGTCCAGGAGACCCAGTACTTC.

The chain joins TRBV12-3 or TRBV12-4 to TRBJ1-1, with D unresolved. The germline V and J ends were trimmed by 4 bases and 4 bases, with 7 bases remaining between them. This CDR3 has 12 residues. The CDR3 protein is CASSSPVTEAFF. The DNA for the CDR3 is TGTGCCAGCAGTTCGCCAGTCACTGAAGCTTTCTTT.

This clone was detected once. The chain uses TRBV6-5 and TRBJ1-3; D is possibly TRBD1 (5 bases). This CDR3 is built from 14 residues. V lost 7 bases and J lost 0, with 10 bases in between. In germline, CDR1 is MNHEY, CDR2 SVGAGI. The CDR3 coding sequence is TGTGCCAGCACCACGACAGCCTCTGGAAACACCATATATTTT. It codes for CASTTTASGNTIYF.

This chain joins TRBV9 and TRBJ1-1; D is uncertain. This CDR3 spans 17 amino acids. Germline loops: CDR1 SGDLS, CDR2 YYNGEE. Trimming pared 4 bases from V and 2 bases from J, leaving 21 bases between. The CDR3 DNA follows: TGTGCCAGCAGCTCGGGGTTGGGCAGCGGAATCAACACTGAAGCTTTCTTT. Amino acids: CASSSGLGSGINTEAFF. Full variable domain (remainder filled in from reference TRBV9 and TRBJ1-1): DSGVTQTPKHLITATGQRVTLRCSPRSGDLSVYWYQQSLDQGLQFLIQYYNGEERAKGNILERFSAQQFPDLHSELNLSSLELGDSALYFCASSSGLGSGINTEAFFGQGTRLTVV.

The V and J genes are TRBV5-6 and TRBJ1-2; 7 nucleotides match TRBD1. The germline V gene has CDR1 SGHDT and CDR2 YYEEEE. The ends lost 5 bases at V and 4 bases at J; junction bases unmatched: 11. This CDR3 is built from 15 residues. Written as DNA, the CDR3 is TGTGCCAGCAGTTCTCGGGACAGTGCGGGCTATGGCTACACCTTC. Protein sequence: CASSSRDSAGYGYTF.

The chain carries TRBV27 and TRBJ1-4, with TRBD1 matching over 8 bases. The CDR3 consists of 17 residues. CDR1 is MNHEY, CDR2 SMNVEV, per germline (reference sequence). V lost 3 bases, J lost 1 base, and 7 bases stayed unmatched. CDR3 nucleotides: TGTGCCAGCAGTTTCTACGGGACAGGAGGAACTAATGAAAAACTGTTTTTT. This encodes CASSFYGTGGTNEKLFF. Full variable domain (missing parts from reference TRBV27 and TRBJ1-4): EAQVTQNPRYLITVTGKKLTVTCSQNMNHEYMSWYRQDPGLGLRQIYYSMNVEVTDKGDVPEGYKVSRKEKRNFPLILESPSPNQTSLYFCASSFYGTGGTNEKLFFGSGTQLSVL.

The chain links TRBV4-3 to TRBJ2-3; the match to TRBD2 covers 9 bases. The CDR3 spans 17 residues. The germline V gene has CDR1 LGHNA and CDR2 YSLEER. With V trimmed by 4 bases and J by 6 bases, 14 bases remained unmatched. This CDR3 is CASSPARAGGPSDTQYF. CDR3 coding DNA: TGCGCCAGCAGCCCTGCCAGGGCGGGAGGGCCGAGTGATACGCAGTATTTT.

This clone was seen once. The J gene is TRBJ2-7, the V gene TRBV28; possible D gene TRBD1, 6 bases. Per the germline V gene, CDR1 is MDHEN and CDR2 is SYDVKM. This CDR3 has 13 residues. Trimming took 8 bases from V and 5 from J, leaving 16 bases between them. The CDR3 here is CASRRGTGNEQYF. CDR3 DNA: TGTGCCAGCCGAAGGGGAACAGGGAACGAGCAGTACTTC.

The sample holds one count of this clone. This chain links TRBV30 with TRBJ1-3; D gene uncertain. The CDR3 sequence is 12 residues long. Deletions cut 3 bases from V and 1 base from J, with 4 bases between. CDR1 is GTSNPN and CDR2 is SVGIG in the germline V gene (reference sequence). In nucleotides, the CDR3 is TGTGCCTGGAGACAGTCTGGAAACACCATATATTTT. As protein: CAWRQSGNTIYF.

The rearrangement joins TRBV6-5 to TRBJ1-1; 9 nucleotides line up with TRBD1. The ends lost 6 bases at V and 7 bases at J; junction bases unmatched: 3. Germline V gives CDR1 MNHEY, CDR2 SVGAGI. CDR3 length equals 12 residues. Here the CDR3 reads CASRPDRGEAFF. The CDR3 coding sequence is TGTGCCAGCAGGCCGGACAGGGGTGAAGCTTTCTTT.

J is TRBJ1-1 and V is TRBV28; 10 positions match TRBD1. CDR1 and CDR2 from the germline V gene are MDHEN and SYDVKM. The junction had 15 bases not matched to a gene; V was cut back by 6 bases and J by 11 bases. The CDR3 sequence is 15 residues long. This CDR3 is CASSLDRGQVALAFF. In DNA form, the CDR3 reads TGTGCCAGCAGCCTCGACAGGGGGCAGGTTGCCTTGGCTTTCTTT.

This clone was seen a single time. CDR3 sequence: CASSTIAGNQETQYF. CDR3 coding DNA: TGTGCCAGTAGTACTATTGCCGGGAACCAAGAGACCCAGTACTTC. The chain recombines TRBV19 with TRBJ2-5; weak D call: TRBD2 (5 bases). From germline, CDR1 is LNHDA and CDR2 SQIVND (reference sequence). The length of the CDR3 is 15 residues. V was pared by 4 bases and J by 0 bases, with 12 bases between.

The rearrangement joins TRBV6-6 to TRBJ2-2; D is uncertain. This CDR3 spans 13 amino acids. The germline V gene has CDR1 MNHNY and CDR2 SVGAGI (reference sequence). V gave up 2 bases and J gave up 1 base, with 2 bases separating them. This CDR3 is CASSYQNTGELFF. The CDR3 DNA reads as TGTGCCAGCAGTTACCAGAACACCGGGGAGCTGTTTTTT.

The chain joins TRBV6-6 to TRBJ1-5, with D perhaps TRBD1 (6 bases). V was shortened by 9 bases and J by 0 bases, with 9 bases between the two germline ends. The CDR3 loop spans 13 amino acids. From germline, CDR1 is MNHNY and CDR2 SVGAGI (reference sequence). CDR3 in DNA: TGTGCCAGTACAGGGCTTAGCAATCAGCCCCAGCATTTT. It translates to CASTGLSNQPQHF.

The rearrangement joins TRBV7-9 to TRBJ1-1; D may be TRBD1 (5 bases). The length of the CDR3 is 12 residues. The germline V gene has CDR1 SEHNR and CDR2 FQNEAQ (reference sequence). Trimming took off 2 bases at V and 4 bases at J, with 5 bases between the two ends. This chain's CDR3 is CASSLTGTEAFF. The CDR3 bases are TGTGCCAGCAGCTTAACAGGCACTGAAGCTTTCTTT.

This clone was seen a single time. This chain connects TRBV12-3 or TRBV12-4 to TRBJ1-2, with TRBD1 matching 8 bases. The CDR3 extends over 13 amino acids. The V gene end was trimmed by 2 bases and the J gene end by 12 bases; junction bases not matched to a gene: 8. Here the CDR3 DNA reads TGTGCCAGCAGTTTAAACGGACAGGGTCGGCACACCTTC. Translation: CASSLNGQGRHTF.

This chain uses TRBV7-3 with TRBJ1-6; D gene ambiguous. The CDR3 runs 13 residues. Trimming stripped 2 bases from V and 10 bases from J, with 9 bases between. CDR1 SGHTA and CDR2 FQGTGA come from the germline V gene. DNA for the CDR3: TGTGCCAGCAGCTTAGGCTTAAGATCACCCCTCCACTTT. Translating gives CASSLGLRSPLHF.

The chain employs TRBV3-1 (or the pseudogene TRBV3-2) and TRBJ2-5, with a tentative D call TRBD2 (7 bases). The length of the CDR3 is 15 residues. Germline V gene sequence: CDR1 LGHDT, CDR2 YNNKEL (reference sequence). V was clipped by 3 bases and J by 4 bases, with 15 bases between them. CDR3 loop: CASSHPLGGGETQYF. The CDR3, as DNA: TGTGCCAGCAGCCACCCCCTAGGGGGGGGAGAGACCCAGTACTTC.

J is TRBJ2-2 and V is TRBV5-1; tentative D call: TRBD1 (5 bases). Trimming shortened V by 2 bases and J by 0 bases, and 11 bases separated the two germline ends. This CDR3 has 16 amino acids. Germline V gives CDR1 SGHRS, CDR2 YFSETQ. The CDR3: CASSLKGHPNTGELFF. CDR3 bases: TGCGCCAGCAGCTTAAAAGGACACCCGAACACCGGGGAGCTGTTTTTT.

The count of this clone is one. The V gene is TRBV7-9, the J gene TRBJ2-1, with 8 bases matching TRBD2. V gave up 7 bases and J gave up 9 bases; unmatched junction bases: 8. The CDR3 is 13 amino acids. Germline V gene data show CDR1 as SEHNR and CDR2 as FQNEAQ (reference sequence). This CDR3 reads CASTSGGEAEQFF. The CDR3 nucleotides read TGTGCCAGCACCTCCGGGGGGGAGGCTGAGCAGTTCTTC.

The CDR3 loop reads CASSYLSGHTNYGYTF. The CDR3, as DNA: TGTGCCAGCAGTTATCTCTCGGGACATACTAACTATGGCTACACCTTC. The chain couples TRBV6-5 to TRBJ1-2, with D possibly being TRBD1 (6 bases). V lost 3 bases, J lost 0 bases, and 14 bases lay in between. The CDR3 consists of 16 residues. Germline assignment: CDR1 MNHEY and CDR2 SVGAGI.

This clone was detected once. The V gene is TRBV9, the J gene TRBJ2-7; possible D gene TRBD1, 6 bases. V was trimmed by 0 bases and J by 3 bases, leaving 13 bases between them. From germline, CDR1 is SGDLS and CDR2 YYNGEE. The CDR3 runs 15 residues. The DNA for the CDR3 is TGTGCCAGCAGCGTAGGATGGGACACAGACTACGAGCAGTACTTC. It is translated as CASSVGWDTDYEQYF.